A single sample is the source of the 27 T cell receptor beta chains below, sequenced in a study of cytomegalovirus exposure and HLA in healthy donors. The PCR employed 60 Vbeta primers together with 13 Jbeta primers. Some clones are missing from TCRdb's copy, which holds only in-frame ones; the method was immunoSEQ multiplex PCR. The sample has some 200,000 clones, about 80% seen once. Sequences were obtained from PBMCs. The source of these receptors is a woman in her twenties or thirties in good health and CMV-seronegative.

This clone occurred a few times. V and J are TRBV5-6 and TRBJ2-3; 11 bases match TRBD1. The CDR3 is 16 residues long. CDR1 is SGHDT and CDR2 is YYEEEE in the germline V gene. V lost 3 bases, J lost 5 bases, and 8 bases stayed unmatched. The CDR3: CASSSIWGQGGDTQYF. The CDR3 nucleotides are TGTGCCAGCAGCTCGATTTGGGGACAGGGGGGAGATACGCAGTATTTT.

This clone was recorded once. The chain joins TRBV30 to TRBJ2-7; 8 nucleotides align to TRBD2. The germline V gene has CDR1 GTSNPN and CDR2 SVGIG (reference sequence). J lost 5 bases, V lost 0 bases, and 9 bases had no gene match. This CDR3 region has 15 residues. The CDR3 region has the DNA TGTGCCTGGAGTGTACTTGAGCGGGAGTTCCACGAGCAGTACTTC. This encodes CAWSVLEREFHEQYF.

The chain employs TRBV11-2 and TRBJ2-2; D gene ambiguous. V lost 1 base to trimming and J lost 1 base, with 10 bases between them. The V gene's germline CDR1 is SGHAT and CDR2 FQNNGV. CDR3 size: 16 residues. CDR3 amino acids: CASSLGLRQNTGELFF. The CDR3, as DNA: TGTGCCAGCAGCTTAGGTCTTCGACAGAACACCGGGGAGCTGTTTTTT.

The sample holds many counts of this clone. This chain uses TRBV5-1 with TRBJ1-1, with unresolved D. Trimming shortened V by 5 bases and J by 0 bases, and 20 bases separated the two germline ends. This CDR3 has 17 residues. Looked up from germline, CDR1 is SGHRS and CDR2 is YFSETQ. The chain's CDR3 is CASSLSMRTQVNTEAFF. CDR3 in DNA: TGCGCCAGCAGTTTATCAATGAGGACTCAAGTGAACACTGAAGCTTTCTTT.

This sequence joins TRBV11-2 and TRBJ1-2; 7 bases map to TRBD1. The junction had 10 bases not matched to a gene; V was cut back by 4 bases and J by 14 bases. The CDR3 is made up of 12 amino acids. Germline V gives CDR1 SGHAT, CDR2 FQNNGV. The DNA for the CDR3 is TGTGCCAGCAGCTGGGGGACAGTCGGAGTAACCTTC. It translates to CASSWGTVGVTF.

The chain is built from TRBV21-1 and TRBJ2-7; the D call in the table, TRBD1, was not verified against the DNA. TRBV21-1 is labeled a pseudogene. CDR3 length: 14 amino acids. The DNA for the CDR3 is TGTGCCAGCAGCGCCCGGGACAGTCCTTACGAGCAGTACTTC. It specifies CASSARDSPYEQYF.

The chain employs TRBV9 and TRBJ1-2; 7 nucleotides match TRBD1. Germline-derived CDR1 and CDR2 are SGDLS and YYNGEE. The CDR3 is made up of 14 amino acids. V dropped 4 bases and J dropped 1; count of bases not matched to a gene: 4. The CDR3 region is CASSLGTVNYGYTF. The CDR3 DNA is TGTGCCAGCAGCCTCGGGACAGTTAACTATGGCTACACCTTC.

J is TRBJ1-1 and V is TRBV6-5, with 9 bases identical to TRBD1. V lost 4 bases to trimming and J lost 6 bases; unmatched junction nucleotides: 6. The CDR3 spans 14 residues. The germline V gene has CDR1 MNHEY and CDR2 SVGAGI. CDR3 amino acids: CASSFTGGSAEAFF. The CDR3, as DNA: TGTGCCAGCAGTTTTACAGGGGGCTCAGCTGAAGCTTTCTTT.

The gene calls are TRBV15 and TRBJ2-7; D is possibly TRBD2 (5 bases). The CDR3 totals 14 residues. The germline V gene encodes CDR1 LNHNV and CDR2 YYDKDF (reference sequence). Trimming stripped 1 base from V and 3 bases from J, with 10 bases between. The CDR3 sequence is CATSRGGYSYEQYF. The CDR3 region has the DNA TGTGCCACCAGCAGAGGAGGGTACAGCTACGAGCAGTACTTC.

The gene calls are TRBV5-1 and TRBJ2-5; a possible D gene is TRBD1 (6 bases). Germline values: CDR1 SGHRS, CDR2 YFSETQ. V shed 1 base and J shed 5 bases, with 12 bases lying between them. This CDR3 comprises 14 residues. The CDR3 bases are TGCGCCAGCAGCTTGACAGGGTATGAGGAGACCCAGTACTTC. This translates into CASSLTGYEETQYF.

This clone was observed a few times. The V call is TRBV13, the J call TRBJ2-3; no clear D. Germline values: CDR1 PRHDT, CDR2 FYEKMQ (reference sequence). This CDR3 is 16 amino acids long. V was clipped by 1 base and J by 0 bases, with 11 bases between them. CDR3: CASSLVADQSTDTQYF. CDR3 nucleotide sequence: TGTGCCAGCAGCTTAGTAGCCGACCAAAGCACAGATACGCAGTATTTT.

V gene TRBV7-8 combines with J gene TRBJ1-5, with 7 bases aligning to TRBD1. V dropped 1 base and J dropped 2; count of bases not matched to a gene: 11. This CDR3 is 18 amino acids long. The V gene's germline CDR1 is SGHVS and CDR2 FQNEAQ. DNA for the CDR3: TGTGCCAGCAGCTTAGGGCTGTCGGCTACAGGGGGCAATCAGCCCCAGCATTTT. Translating gives CASSLGLSATGGNQPQHF.

The rearrangement joins TRBV4-1 to TRBJ1-4, with 8 bases identical to TRBD1. After removal of 2 bases from V and 5 bases from J, the junction contained 4 bases not matched to a gene. Germline V gene lookup returns CDR1 MGHRA and CDR2 YSYEKL. The CDR3 extends over 15 amino acids. The CDR3 region has the DNA TGCGCCAGCAGCCAACCAAGACAGGGGAATGAAAAACTGTTTTTT. Residues: CASSQPRQGNEKLFF.

This clone was observed a single time. The chain employs TRBV7-9 and TRBJ2-4; TRBD1 aligns across 7 bases. J gave up 2 bases and V 5 bases, and 6 bases lay outside the gene matches. The CDR3 is 15 residues long. The germline gives CDR1 SEHNR, CDR2 FQNEAQ (reference sequence). CDR3 amino acids: CASSPWDSPKNIQYF. The CDR3 nucleotides read TGTGCCAGCAGCCCCTGGGACAGCCCCAAAAACATTCAGTACTTC.

CDR3 sequence reads: CASSLGSGGFFTGELFF. The DNA for the CDR3 is TGCGCCAGCAGCTTGGGGTCAGGGGGCTTTTTCACCGGGGAGCTGTTTTTT. The gene calls are TRBV5-1 and TRBJ2-2; 8 bases are shared with TRBD1. This CDR3 has 17 amino acids. V lost 0 bases, J lost 4 bases, and 8 bases stayed unmatched. Germline V gene data show CDR1 as SGHRS and CDR2 as YFSETQ.

V is TRBV6-5 and J is TRBJ1-1; 7 positions match TRBD1. This CDR3 spans 15 amino acids. The J segment lost 1 base and the V segment lost 6 bases, leaving 8 bases of the junction unmatched. CDR1 is MNHEY, CDR2 SVGAGI, per germline. The CDR3 protein is CASRIRGTANTEAFF. DNA of the CDR3: TGTGCCAGCAGAATCCGGGGGACAGCGAACACTGAAGCTTTCTTT.

The chain has TRBV5-8 and TRBJ2-3; D uncertain. Germline-derived CDR1 and CDR2 are SGHTS and YDEGEE. The CDR3 has 15 residues. Trimming left V 3 bases short and J 1 base short, with 12 bases between. The CDR3 DNA follows: TGTGCCAGCAGCTCCCAGGTGGGCCGCACAGATACGCAGTATTTT. Translating gives CASSSQVGRTDTQYF.

The rearrangement joins TRBV5-1 to TRBJ1-1; D is ambiguous. Germline V gives CDR1 SGHRS, CDR2 YFSETQ. The CDR3 spans 14 residues. V was cut by 0 bases and J by 8 bases, with 14 bases left in between. The CDR3: CASSLGAGGWEAFF. CDR3 sequence (DNA): TGCGCCAGCAGCTTGGGGGCTGGTGGTTGGGAAGCTTTCTTT.

The V call is TRBV10-3, the J call TRBJ2-1; D might be TRBD2 (5 bases). Germline assignment: CDR1 ENHRY and CDR2 SYGVKD. Trimming took 3 bases from V and 9 from J, leaving 12 bases between them. The CDR3 runs 13 residues. The CDR3 loop reads CAISESYGVEQFF. The CDR3 coding sequence is TGTGCCATCAGTGAATCCTACGGGGTTGAGCAGTTCTTC.

The chain joins TRBV11-2 to TRBJ1-2, with 9 bases identical to TRBD1. V lost 5 bases to trimming and J lost 4 bases; unmatched junction nucleotides: 14. Germline V gives CDR1 SGHAT, CDR2 FQNNGV. This CDR3 region has 17 residues. The DNA of the CDR3 is TGTGCCAGCAGCCAGAAAACCGGGACAGGGCGATCCTATGGCTACACCTTC. Its translation: CASSQKTGTGRSYGYTF.

The chain employs TRBV5-7 and TRBJ1-5; D not resolved. TRBV5-7 is an open reading frame, and its role is uncertain. V was pared by 8 bases and J by 4 bases, with 4 bases between. The CDR3 totals 10 residues. CDR3 residues: CARENQPQHF. CDR3 in DNA: TGTGCCAGAGAGAATCAGCCCCAGCATTTT.

The chain joins TRBV15 to TRBJ2-5; D is unresolved. The DNA end is more similar to TRBJ2-7, so the J call may be wrong. This CDR3 is 13 amino acids long. Germline V gives CDR1 LNHNV, CDR2 YYDKDF (reference sequence). CDR3 region: CATSRAGIYEQYF. The CDR3 DNA is TGTGCCACCAGCAGAGCAGGAATCTACGAGCAGTACTTC.

This clone was recorded only once. V and J are TRBV6-5 and TRBJ1-1; a weak D match, TRBD1 (6 bases). The V end lost 1 base, the J end lost 1 base, and 10 bases lay between the germline ends. The CDR3 loop spans 15 amino acids. Per the germline V gene, CDR1 is MNHEY and CDR2 is SVGAGI. The CDR3 coding sequence is TGTGCCAGCAGTTACTTCCAGGGGAGGAACACTGAAGCTTTCTTT. Residues: CASSYFQGRNTEAFF.

The rearrangement joins TRBV2 to TRBJ2-1; D is uncertain. Trimming stripped 7 bases from V and 1 base from J, with 8 bases between. Germline assignment: CDR1 SNHLY and CDR2 FYNNEI. There are 13 residues in the CDR3. CDR3 DNA sequence: TGTGCCAGCAAGAAGCAATCCTACAATGAGCAGTTCTTC. Translating gives CASKKQSYNEQFF.

This sequence joins TRBV5-1 and TRBJ2-3, with no clear D. Germline-derived CDR1 and CDR2 are SGHRS and YFSETQ. V was trimmed by 4 bases and J by 5 bases, leaving 11 bases between them. CDR3 size: 13 residues. CDR3 sequence (DNA): TGCGCCAGCAGCATAGAGGTGGGAGATACGCAGTATTTT. This gives the protein CASSIEVGDTQYF.

This clone came up once. The rearrangement links TRBV9 to TRBJ1-4, with D possibly matching TRBD1 (5 bases). The CDR3 sequence is 14 residues long. V was trimmed by 4 bases and J by 8 bases, leaving 15 bases between them. Germline CDR1 is SGDLS and CDR2 is YYNGEE. CDR3 protein: CASSPYGGREKLFF. CDR3 bases: TGTGCCAGCAGCCCCTACGGGGGACGAGAAAAACTGTTTTTT.

The chain couples TRBV5-6 to TRBJ1-5; D may be TRBD1 (5 bases). This CDR3 has 16 amino acids. Germline lookup yields CDR1 SGHDT and CDR2 YYEEEE. The germline V and J ends were trimmed by 4 bases and 0 bases, with 14 bases remaining between them. The CDR3 DNA reads TGTGCCAGCAGCCTCACAGGCGATTTTAGCAATCAGCCCCAGCATTTT. Its translation: CASSLTGDFSNQPQHF. Drawing the rest from reference TRBV5-6 and TRBJ1-5, the complete variable domain is DAGVTQSPTHLIKTRGQQVTLRCSPKSGHDTVSWYQQALGQGPQFIFQYYEEEERQRGNFPDRFSGHQFPNYSSELNVNALLLGDSALYLCASSLTGDFSNQPQHFGDGTRLSIL.